A single sample gave rise to the 19 T cell receptor beta chains below, sequenced in a study of blood T cells in healthy people across ages. Then a second PCR, running roughly 7 to 11 cycles, was carried out with a sample-barcoded 5' primer and a J-beta primer mix. One entry per CDR3 protein, called by TCRdb with MiXCR from the 5' RACE reads. The repertoire has about 1.1 million distinct CDR3 sequences, 35% to 40% of them found once; the top ten carry about an eighth. Material for sequencing was blood. The receptors stem from a man between 18 and 35 years old in good health.

The chain is built from TRBV7-2 and TRBJ2-3, with 9 bases identical to TRBD2. CDR3 length: 17 residues. Germline V lookup: CDR1 SGHTA, CDR2 FQGNSA. V was clipped by 5 bases and J by 1 base; unmatched bases: 10. CDR3 loop: CASSPRLAGVRTDTQYF. CDR3 bases: TGTGCCAGCAGCCCAAGGTTAGCGGGGGTGCGCACAGATACGCAGTATTTT. The full variable domain, with the rest looked up from reference TRBV7-2 and TRBJ2-3, is GAGVSQSPSNKVTEKGKDVELRCDPISGHTALYWYRQSLGQGLEFLIYFQGNSAPDKSGLPSDRFSAERTGGSVSTLTIQRTQQEDSAVYLCASSPRLAGVRTDTQYFGPGTRLTVL.

This clonotype was found a few times. V and J are TRBV9 and TRBJ2-1; D not resolved. There are 12 residues in the CDR3. CDR1 and CDR2 from the germline V gene are SGDLS and YYNGEE. Trimming removed 0 bases from V and 10 bases from J, with 8 bases in between. Here the CDR3 reads CASSVERTEQFF. DNA of the CDR3: TGTGCCAGCAGCGTAGAGAGGACCGAGCAGTTCTTC.

In regard to this clonotype: An end of the junction does not agree with germline; a read error may underlie this. The genes are TRBV27 and TRBJ2-3; TRBD1 matches at 7 bases. Germline assignment: CDR1 MNHEY and CDR2 SMNVEV (reference sequence). This CDR3 comprises 14 residues. The CDR3 region is CTSSLTGSSDTQYF. As DNA, the CDR3 is TGTACCAGCAGTCTGACAGGGAGTTCCGATACGCAGTATTTT.

The gene calls are TRBV6-1 and TRBJ1-4; D remains unclear. The CDR3 totals 15 residues. Germline V gene sequence: CDR1 MNHNS, CDR2 SASEGT. V dropped 6 bases and J dropped 0 bases, with 11 bases sitting between them. CDR3 nucleotide sequence: TGTGCCAGCAGACTAGGGCAGACAACTAATGAAAAACTGTTTTTT. Translating gives CASRLGQTTNEKLFF.

J is TRBJ2-2 and V is TRBV4-2; possible D gene TRBD2, 6 bases. V was shortened by 0 bases and J by 6 bases, with 8 bases between the two germline ends. The CDR3 totals 14 residues. Germline V gives CDR1 LGHNA, CDR2 YNFKEQ. CDR3 sequence (DNA): TGTGCCAGCAGCCAAGACAGGGAGGCCGGGGAGCTGTTTTTT. Translation: CASSQDREAGELFF.

The CDR3 region has the DNA TGTGCCAGCAGCCACGCGGACAGGGACATCGGGGAGCTGTTTTTT. Its translation is CASSHADRDIGELFF. This chain links TRBV7-3 with TRBJ2-2; TRBD1 matches 8 bases. The CDR3 loop spans 15 amino acids. Germline V CDR1 and CDR2: SGHTA, FQGTGA. Germline trimming cut 5 bases from V and 7 bases from J; bases unmatched to any gene: 9.

This clonotype appeared once. V gene TRBV20-1 combines with J gene TRBJ2-4; 10 bases fit TRBD1. The end of the DNA is better explained by TRBJ2-7, so the J call may be wrong. Germline assignment: CDR1 DFQATT and CDR2 SNEGSKA (reference sequence). The CDR3 runs to 15 residues. The CDR3 region is CSASHAGTGDGEQYF. The CDR3 bases are TGCAGTGCTAGCCACGCCGGGACAGGGGACGGCGAGCAGTACTTC.

Only a few counts were recorded for this clonotype. The chain has TRBV27 and TRBJ2-1, with D unresolved. The assigned J gene may be wrong: the sequence end matches TRBJ2-7 better. From germline, CDR1 is MNHEY and CDR2 SMNVEV (reference sequence). The length of the CDR3 is 13 residues. The CDR3: CASSWAVYNEQYF. In DNA form, the CDR3 reads TGTGCCAGCAGCTGGGCAGTATACAATGAGCAGTACTTC.

This clonotype came up a few times. The gene calls are TRBV12-3 or TRBV12-4 and TRBJ1-5; D may be TRBD1 (6 bases). The CDR3 is 13 residues long. The V end was cut by 3 bases, the J end by 6 bases, with 9 bases between. The DNA of the CDR3 is TGTGCCAGCAGTTTCGCGGGGGCTCAGCCCCAGCATTTT. Its translation: CASSFAGAQPQHF.

The chain's CDR3 is CASSPELGTQYNEQFF. The CDR3 coding sequence is TGCGCCAGCAGCCCGGAGTTGGGGACACAGTACAATGAGCAGTTCTTC. This chain joins TRBV5-1 and TRBJ2-1, with D perhaps matching TRBD1 (6 bases). Trimming cost V 4 bases and J 4 bases, with 18 bases left between them. Germline loops: CDR1 SGHRS, CDR2 YFSETQ. The CDR3 is 16 residues long.

This rearrangement joins TRBV5-1 to TRBJ1-2; D is unresolved. V was clipped by 4 bases and J by 0 bases, with 10 bases between them. CDR3 length: 14 residues. In germline, CDR1 is SGHRS, CDR2 YFSETQ. CDR3 coding DNA: TGCGCCAGCAGCCCCCGGGAACCTAACTATGGCTACACCTTC. Its protein is CASSPREPNYGYTF.

The chain has TRBV20-1 and TRBJ1-1; TRBD1 agrees at 8 bases. The V gene end was trimmed by 3 bases and the J gene end by 2 bases; junction bases not matched to a gene: 5. The CDR3 totals 14 residues. Germline-derived CDR1 and CDR2 are DFQATT and SNEGSKA (reference sequence). As DNA, the CDR3 is TGCAGTGCTAGGGCGACAGGGGTAAACACTGAAGCTTTCTTT. Protein: CSARATGVNTEAFF.

The chain couples TRBV6-1 to TRBJ1-4; 7 bases are shared with TRBD1. CDR3 length equals 18 residues. Germline V gene data show CDR1 as MNHNS and CDR2 as SASEGT. The V gene end was trimmed by 7 bases and the J gene end by 2 bases; junction bases not matched to a gene: 16. The CDR3 sequence: CASTKYRDRGRTNEKLFF. CDR3 nucleotide sequence: TGTGCCAGCACCAAGTACCGGGACAGAGGGCGCACTAATGAAAAACTGTTTTTT.

The chain has TRBV28 and TRBJ2-3, with 7 bases lining up with TRBD1. The junction had 5 bases not matched to a gene; V was cut back by 6 bases and J by 5 bases. Germline-derived CDR1 and CDR2 are MDHEN and SYDVKM. The CDR3 has 13 residues. In DNA form, the CDR3 reads TGTGCCAGCAGAGACAGGGTCAAAGATACGCAGTATTTT. It is translated as CASRDRVKDTQYF.

The chain uses TRBV10-3 and TRBJ2-7; D might be TRBD1 (5 bases). The CDR3 runs 13 residues. Germline CDR1 is ENHRY and CDR2 is SYGVKD. Between the trimmed V and J ends, which lost 2 bases and 8 bases, there was a span of 13 bases. CDR3 bases: TGTGCCATCAGTGAGGCGCCGACAGTGCAGCAGTACTTC. It encodes CAISEAPTVQQYF.

In this sample, this clonotype turned up once. V gene TRBV18 combines with J gene TRBJ2-5; TRBD2 aligns across 7 bases. The CDR3 extends over 14 amino acids. Looked up from germline, CDR1 is KGHSH and CDR2 is LQKENI. The V segment lost 5 bases and the J segment 11 bases; nucleotides outside the gene matches: 14. CDR3 coding DNA: TGTGCCAGCTCAGAACAGCGGGGAAACAATGAGCAGTACTTC. Translating it yields CASSEQRGNNEQYF.

CDR3 DNA sequence: TGTGCCAGCAGCTTAGCGAAGGGGAACACTGAAGCTTTCTTT. Translated, it gives CASSLAKGNTEAFF. V usage is TRBV7-6 and J usage is TRBJ1-1; unclear D gene. The germline V gene encodes CDR1 SGHVS and CDR2 FNYEAQ. The ends were cut back, 0 bases at V and 1 base at J, with 6 bases in the middle. This CDR3 has 14 amino acids.

This clonotype appeared a few times. V gene TRBV7-2 combines with J gene TRBJ1-1, with D uncertain. V was shortened by 7 bases and J by 0 bases, with 12 bases between the two germline ends. In germline, CDR1 is SGHTA, CDR2 FQGNSA. CDR3 length: 14 amino acids. The CDR3 spells CASTPQILNTEAFF. CDR3 coding DNA: TGTGCCAGCACCCCCCAAATCCTGAACACTGAAGCTTTCTTT. The full variable domain, rest sourced from reference TRBV7-2 and TRBJ1-1, is GAGVSQSPSNKVTEKGKDVELRCDPISGHTALYWYRQSLGQGLEFLIYFQGNSAPDKSGLPSDRFSAERTGGSVSTLTIQRTQQEDSAVYLCASTPQILNTEAFFGQGTRLTVV.

This clonotype showed up just a few times. J is TRBJ2-2 and V is TRBV12-3 or TRBV12-4, with a possible D match to TRBD2 (6 bases). The CDR3 sequence is 16 residues long. Trimming stripped 4 bases from V and 5 bases from J, with 17 bases between. The CDR3 loop reads CASSSRVAERTGELFF. CDR3 nucleotides: TGTGCCAGCAGTTCCCGGGTAGCGGAGAGGACCGGGGAGCTGTTTTTT.